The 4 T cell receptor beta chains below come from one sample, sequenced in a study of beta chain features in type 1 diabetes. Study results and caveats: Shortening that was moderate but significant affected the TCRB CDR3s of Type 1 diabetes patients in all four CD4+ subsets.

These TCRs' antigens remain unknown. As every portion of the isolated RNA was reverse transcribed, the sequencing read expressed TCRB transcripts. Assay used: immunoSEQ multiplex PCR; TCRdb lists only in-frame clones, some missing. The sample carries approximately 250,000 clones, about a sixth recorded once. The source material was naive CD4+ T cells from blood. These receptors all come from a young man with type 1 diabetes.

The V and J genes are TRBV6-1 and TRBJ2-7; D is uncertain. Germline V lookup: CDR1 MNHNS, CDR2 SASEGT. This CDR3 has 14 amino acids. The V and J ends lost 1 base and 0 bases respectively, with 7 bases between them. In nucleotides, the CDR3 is TGTGCCAGCAGTGAAGAAGGATACTCCTACGAGCAGTACTTC. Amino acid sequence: CASSEEGYSYEQYF.

The CDR3 here is CASRVDSLYGYTF. CDR3 sequence (DNA): TGTGCCAGCAGAGTGGACAGTCTCTATGGCTACACCTTC. The V call is TRBV7-9, the J call TRBJ1-2, with D perhaps TRBD1 (6 bases). Germline V gene data show CDR1 as SEHNR and CDR2 as FQNEAQ (reference sequence). V gave up 6 bases and J gave up 4 bases, with 12 bases separating them. This CDR3 comprises 13 residues. The entire variable domain, with the rest obtained from reference TRBV7-9 and TRBJ1-2, is as follows: DTGVSQNPRHKITKRGQNVTFRCDPISEHNRLYWYRQTLGQGPEFLTYFQNEAQLEKSRLLSDRFSAERPKGSFSTLEIQRTEQGDSAMYLCASRVDSLYGYTFGSGTRLTVV.

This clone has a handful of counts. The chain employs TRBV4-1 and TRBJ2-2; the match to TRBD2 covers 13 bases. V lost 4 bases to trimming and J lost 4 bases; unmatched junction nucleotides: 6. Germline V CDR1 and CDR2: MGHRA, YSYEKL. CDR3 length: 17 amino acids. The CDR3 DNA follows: TGCGCCAGCAGCCGGACTAGCGGGAGCGTGGTCACCGGGGAGCTGTTTTTT. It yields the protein CASSRTSGSVVTGELFF.

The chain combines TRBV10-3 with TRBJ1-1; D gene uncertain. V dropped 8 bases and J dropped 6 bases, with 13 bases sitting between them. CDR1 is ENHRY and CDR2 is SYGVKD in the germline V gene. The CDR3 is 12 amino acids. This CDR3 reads CAIQSSGAEAFF. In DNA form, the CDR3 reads TGTGCCATCCAATCCAGCGGGGCTGAAGCTTTCTTT.